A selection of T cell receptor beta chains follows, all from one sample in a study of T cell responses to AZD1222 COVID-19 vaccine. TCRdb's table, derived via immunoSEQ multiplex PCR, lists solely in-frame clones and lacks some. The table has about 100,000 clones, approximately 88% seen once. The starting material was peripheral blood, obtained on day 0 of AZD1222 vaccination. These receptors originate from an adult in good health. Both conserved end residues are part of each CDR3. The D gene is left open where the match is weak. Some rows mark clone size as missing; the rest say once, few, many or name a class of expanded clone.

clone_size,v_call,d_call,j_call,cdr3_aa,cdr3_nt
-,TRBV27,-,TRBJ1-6,CASSLLAGRRRPLHF,TGTGCCAGCAGTTTATTAGCTGGACGGCGCAGGCCCCTCCACTTT
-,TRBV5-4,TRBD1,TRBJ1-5,CASSQGELGSNQPQHF,TGTGCCAGCAGCCAGGGGGAGCTTGGGAGTAATCAGCCCCAGCATTTT
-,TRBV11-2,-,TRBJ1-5,CASSLGSGRLNQPQHF,TGTGCCAGCAGCTTAGGGTCGGGACGGCTTAATCAGCCCCAGCATTTT
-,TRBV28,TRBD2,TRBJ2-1,CASSVRLAPNEQFF,TGTGCCAGCAGTGTCCGACTAGCACCGAATGAGCAGTTCTTC
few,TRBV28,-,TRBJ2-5,CASSPDSHTRTQYF,TGTGCCAGCAGTCCGGACTCGCACACACGGACCCAGTACTTC
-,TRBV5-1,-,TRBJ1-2,CASSLEQALGYTF,TGCGCCAGCAGCTTGGAGCAGGCTTTAGGCTACACCTTC
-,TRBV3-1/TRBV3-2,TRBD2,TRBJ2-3,CASKGQRDTDTQYF,TGTGCCAGCAAGGGCCAGCGGGACACAGATACGCAGTATTTT
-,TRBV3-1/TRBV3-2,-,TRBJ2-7,CASSQFTYEQYF,TGTGCCAGCAGCCAATTTACGTACGAGCAGTACTTC
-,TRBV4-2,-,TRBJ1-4,CASSQGTSGEKLFF,TGTGCCAGCAGCCAAGGGACCTCAGGGGAAAAACTGTTTTTT
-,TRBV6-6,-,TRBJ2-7,CASSAGSYEQYF,TGTGCCAGCAGTGCCGGCTCCTACGAGCAGTACTTC